The 6 T cell receptor beta chains given below trace back to one sample, sequenced in a study of identical twins. One entry per CDR3 protein results from TCRdb running MiXCR on the 5' RACE reads. The table has roughly 260,000 distinct CDR3 sequences, more than 12% seen once. The source material was memory (CD45RO+) T cells sorted from blood. The receptor source for this set is a woman between 18 and 29 years old in good health.

This clonotype showed up just a few times. The chain uses TRBV18 and TRBJ2-7; D is unresolved. The CDR3 has 13 residues. Germline V gene sequence: CDR1 KGHSH, CDR2 LQKENI. The ends were cut back, 1 base at V and 2 bases at J, with 6 bases in the middle. The CDR3, as DNA: TGTGCCAGCTCACCACAGCCAACCTACGAGCAGTACTTC. It codes for CASSPQPTYEQYF.

This clonotype was observed many times. This chain uses TRBV9 with TRBJ2-1, with 7 positions matching TRBD1. The length of the CDR3 is 16 residues. V lost 5 bases, J lost 6 bases, and 14 bases stayed unmatched. CDR1 and CDR2 from the germline V gene are SGDLS and YYNGEE. CDR3 coding DNA: TGTGCCAGCAGTGGCCGGGACAGCTTTTTCTCCAATGAGCAGTTCTTC. Translation gives CASSGRDSFFSNEQFF.

The rearrangement links TRBV29-1 to TRBJ2-1, with D maybe TRBD1 (6 bases). Trimming cost V 4 bases and J 8 bases, with 12 bases left between them. This CDR3 comprises 12 residues. Germline CDR1 and CDR2: SQVTM and ANQGSEA. The CDR3 here is CSVVGQPDEQFF. CDR3 DNA sequence: TGCAGCGTTGTGGGACAACCAGATGAGCAGTTCTTC.

At least ten counts were recorded for this clonotype. The chain has TRBV29-1 and TRBJ2-1, with TRBD1 identical over 12 bases. The CDR3 sequence is 14 residues long. Germline V gene sequence: CDR1 SQVTM, CDR2 ANQGSEA. V lost 6 bases and J lost 8; bases outside the gene matches: 8. The CDR3 here is CSVAPGQGAYEQFF. The CDR3 DNA is TGCAGCGTAGCCCCGGGACAGGGGGCTTATGAGCAGTTCTTC.

This clonotype was found a few times. The CDR3 nucleotides are TGCACCACTGGAGGGGTTAGGAGCTCCTACAATGAGCAGTTCTTC. Its protein is CTTGGVRSSYNEQFF. The rearrangement uses TRBV20-1 and TRBJ2-1, with a weak D call TRBD2 (6 bases). The CDR3 covers 15 residues. Germline lookup yields CDR1 DFQATT and CDR2 SNEGSKA (reference sequence).

The chain uses TRBV29-1 and TRBJ2-5; possible D gene TRBD1, 6 bases. The CDR3 has 16 residues. Trimming took 8 bases from V and 4 from J, leaving 26 bases between them. Germline CDR1 reads SQVTM; CDR2 reads ANQGSEA. In DNA, the CDR3 is TGCAGCACCCGGACAGCCCCATCCCATGGGGCAGAGACCCAGTACTTC. It specifies CSTRTAPSHGAETQYF.